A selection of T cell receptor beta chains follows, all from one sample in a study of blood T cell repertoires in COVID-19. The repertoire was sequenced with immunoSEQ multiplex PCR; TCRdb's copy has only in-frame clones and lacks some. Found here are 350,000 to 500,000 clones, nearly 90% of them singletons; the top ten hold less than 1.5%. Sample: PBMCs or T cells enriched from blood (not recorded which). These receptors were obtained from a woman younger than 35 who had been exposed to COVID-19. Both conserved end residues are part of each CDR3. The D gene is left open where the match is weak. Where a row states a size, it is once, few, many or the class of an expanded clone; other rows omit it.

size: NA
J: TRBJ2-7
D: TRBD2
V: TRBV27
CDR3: CASSWNRGGTSKYEQYF
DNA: TGTGCCAGCAGTTGGAACAGGGGTGGGACTAGCAAATACGAGCAGTACTTC

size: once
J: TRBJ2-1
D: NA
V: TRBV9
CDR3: CASSVIDEQFF
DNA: TGTGCCAGCAGCGTAATCGATGAGCAGTTCTTC

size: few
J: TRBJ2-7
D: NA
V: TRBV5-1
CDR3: CASSRSPSFENIYEQYF
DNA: TGCGCCAGCAGCCGGTCACCCTCCTTTGAGAATATCTACGAGCAGTACTTC

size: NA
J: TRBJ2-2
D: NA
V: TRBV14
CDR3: CASSQDDGTYNTGELFF
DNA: TGTGCCAGCAGCCAAGATGACGGGACTTACAACACCGGGGAGCTGTTTTTT

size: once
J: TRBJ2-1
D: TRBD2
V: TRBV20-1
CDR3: CSASLREFPNEQFF
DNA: TGCAGTGCTAGTTTGCGGGAGTTCCCCAATGAGCAGTTCTTC

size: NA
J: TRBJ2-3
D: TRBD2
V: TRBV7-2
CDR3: CASSLAGLAGSFSTDTQYF
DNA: TGTGCCAGCAGCTTAGCGGGACTAGCGGGATCCTTTAGCACAGATACGCAGTATTTT

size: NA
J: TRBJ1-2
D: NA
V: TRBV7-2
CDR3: CASSFSVPNYGYTF
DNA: TGTGCCAGCAGCTTCTCGGTTCCTAACTATGGCTACACCTTC

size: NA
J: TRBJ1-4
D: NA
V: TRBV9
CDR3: CASSVDAGEREKLFF
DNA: TGTGCCAGCAGCGTAGATGCGGGGGAGCGGGAAAAACTGTTTTTT

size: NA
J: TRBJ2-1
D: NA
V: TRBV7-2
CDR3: CASSEYNEQFF
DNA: TGTGCCAGCAGCGAGTACAATGAGCAGTTCTTC

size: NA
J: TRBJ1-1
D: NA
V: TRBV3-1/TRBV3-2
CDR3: CASSLSSEAFF
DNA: TGTGCCAGCAGCCTCTCGTCTGAAGCTTTCTTT

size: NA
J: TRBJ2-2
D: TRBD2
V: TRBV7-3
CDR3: CASSLSSGVGGELFF
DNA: TGTGCCAGCAGCTTATCTAGCGGGGTTGGCGGGGAGCTGTTTTTT

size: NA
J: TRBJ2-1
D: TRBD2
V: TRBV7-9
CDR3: CASSPRGGSSYNEQFF
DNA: TGTGCCAGCAGCCCCCGGGGCGGGAGCTCCTACAATGAGCAGTTCTTC

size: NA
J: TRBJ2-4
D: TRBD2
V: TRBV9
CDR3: CASSPSISGSTKNIQYF
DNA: TGTGCCAGCAGCCCTTCGATTAGCGGGAGTACCAAAAACATTCAGTACTTC

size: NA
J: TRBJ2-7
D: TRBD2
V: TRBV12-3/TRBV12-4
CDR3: CASRSAGGPEQYF
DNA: TGTGCCAGCAGGTCAGCGGGGGGGCCCGAGCAGTACTTC

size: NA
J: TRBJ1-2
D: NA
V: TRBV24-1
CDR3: CATSVGGFYGYTF
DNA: TGTGCCACCAGTGTGGGCGGGTTCTATGGCTACACCTTC

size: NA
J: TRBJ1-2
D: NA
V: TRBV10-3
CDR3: CAISESPGYGYTF
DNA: TGTGCCATCAGTGAGTCCCCAGGCTATGGCTACACCTTC

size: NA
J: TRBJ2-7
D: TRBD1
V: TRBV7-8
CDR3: CASSWGQGNEQYF
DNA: TGTGCCAGCAGCTGGGGACAGGGAAACGAGCAGTACTTC

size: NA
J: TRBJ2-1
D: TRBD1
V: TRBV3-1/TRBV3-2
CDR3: CASSLRQGNEQFF
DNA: TGTGCCAGCAGCCTAAGACAGGGTAATGAGCAGTTCTTC

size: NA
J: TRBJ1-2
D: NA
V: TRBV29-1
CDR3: CSVERGFYGYTF
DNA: TGCAGCGTTGAAAGAGGGTTCTATGGCTACACCTTC

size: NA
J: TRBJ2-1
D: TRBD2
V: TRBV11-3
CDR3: CASSPGTSVNNEQFF
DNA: TGTGCCAGCAGCCCCGGGACTAGCGTGAACAATGAGCAGTTCTTC

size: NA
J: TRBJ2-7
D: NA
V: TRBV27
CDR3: CASSFQGSYEQYF
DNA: TGTGCCAGCAGTTTCCAGGGCTCCTACGAGCAGTACTTC

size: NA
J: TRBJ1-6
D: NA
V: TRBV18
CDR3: CASSTTGNSPLHF
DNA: TGTGCCAGTTCTACTACAGGGAATTCACCCCTCCACTTT

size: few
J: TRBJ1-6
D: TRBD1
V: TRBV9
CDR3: CASSVASGTGASNSPLHF
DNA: TGTGCCAGCAGCGTAGCTTCCGGGACAGGGGCATCTAATTCACCCCTCCACTTT

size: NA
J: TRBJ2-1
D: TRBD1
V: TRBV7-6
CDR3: CASGLEDRDNEQFF
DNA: TGTGCCAGCGGCCTAGAAGACAGGGACAATGAGCAGTTCTTC

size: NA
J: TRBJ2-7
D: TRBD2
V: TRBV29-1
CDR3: CSVEGGGYEQYF
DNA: TGCAGCGTTGAAGGGGGGGGCTACGAGCAGTACTTC

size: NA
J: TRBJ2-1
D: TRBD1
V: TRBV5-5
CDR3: CASSPGTGGGYNEQFF
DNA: TGTGCCAGCAGCCCGGGGACAGGGGGCGGTTACAATGAGCAGTTCTTC

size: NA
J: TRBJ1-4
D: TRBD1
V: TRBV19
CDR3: CASSTPRTGSQEKLFF
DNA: TGTGCCAGTAGTACCCCCCGGACAGGGTCTCAGGAAAAACTGTTTTTT

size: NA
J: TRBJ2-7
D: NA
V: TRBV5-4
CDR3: CASSLGAGSSYEQYF
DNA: TGTGCCAGCAGCTTGGGGGCGGGGAGCTCCTACGAGCAGTACTTC

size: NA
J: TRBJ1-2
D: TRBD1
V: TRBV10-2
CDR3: CASSESGTGDGYTF
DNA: TGCGCCAGCAGTGAGTCCGGGACAGGGGATGGCTACACCTTC

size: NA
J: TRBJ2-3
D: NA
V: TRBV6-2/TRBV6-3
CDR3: CASSYPPVKTDTQYF
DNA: TGTGCCAGCAGTTACCCGCCGGTGAAAACAGATACGCAGTATTTT

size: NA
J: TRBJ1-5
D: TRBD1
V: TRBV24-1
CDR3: CATSDLTGDSNQPQHF
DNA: TGTGCCACCAGTGATTTGACAGGGGATAGCAATCAGCCCCAGCATTTT

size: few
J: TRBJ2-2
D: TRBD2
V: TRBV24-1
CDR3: CASGRETGELFF
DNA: TGTGCCTCCGGGAGGGAGACCGGGGAGCTGTTTTTT

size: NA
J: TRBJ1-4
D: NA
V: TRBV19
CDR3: CASARRAEVEKLFF
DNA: TGTGCCAGTGCCCGTCGGGCGGAGGTTGAAAAACTGTTTTTT

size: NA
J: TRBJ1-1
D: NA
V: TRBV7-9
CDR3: CASSLGGGGTEAFF
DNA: TGTGCCAGCAGCTTGGGGGGAGGAGGCACTGAAGCTTTCTTT

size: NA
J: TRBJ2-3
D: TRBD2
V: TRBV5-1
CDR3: CASSLGSGSTDTQYF
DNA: TGCGCCAGCAGCTTGGGTAGCGGGAGCACAGATACGCAGTATTTT

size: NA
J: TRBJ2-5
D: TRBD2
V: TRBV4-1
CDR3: CASSQEYGRTSGSQETQYF
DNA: TGCGCCAGCAGCCAAGAATACGGCCGGACTAGCGGTAGCCAAGAGACCCAGTACTTC

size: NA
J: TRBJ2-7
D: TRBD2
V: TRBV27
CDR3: CASSPPKWLAERGEQYF
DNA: TGTGCCAGCAGTCCCCCTAAATGGCTAGCGGAAAGGGGCGAGCAGTACTTC

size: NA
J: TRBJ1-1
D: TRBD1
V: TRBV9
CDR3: CASSLRDRGTEAFF
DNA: TGTGCCAGCAGCCTCCGGGACAGGGGGACTGAAGCTTTCTTT

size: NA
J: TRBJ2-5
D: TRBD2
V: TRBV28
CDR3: CAGKRGGEETQYF
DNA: TGTGCCGGAAAGCGGGGGGGGGAAGAGACCCAGTACTTC

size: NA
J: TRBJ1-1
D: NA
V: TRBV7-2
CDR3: CASSLWQDTEAFF
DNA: TGTGCCAGCAGCTTATGGCAGGACACTGAAGCTTTCTTT

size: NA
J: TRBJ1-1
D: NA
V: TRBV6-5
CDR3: CASSYSGANTEAFF
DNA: TGTGCCAGCAGTTACTCGGGGGCCAACACTGAAGCTTTCTTT

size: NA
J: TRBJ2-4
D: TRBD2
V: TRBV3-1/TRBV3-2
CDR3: CASSQAGLAGLAKNIQYF
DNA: TGTGCCAGCAGCCAGGCGGGACTAGCGGGTTTAGCCAAAAACATTCAGTACTTC

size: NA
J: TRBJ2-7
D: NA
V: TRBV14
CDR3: CASRIQEGGGSYEQYF
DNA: TGTGCCAGCAGGATCCAAGAAGGGGGGGGATCCTACGAGCAGTACTTC

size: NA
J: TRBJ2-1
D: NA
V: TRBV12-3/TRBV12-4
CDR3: CASSPPKPNEQFF
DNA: TGTGCCAGCAGTCCCCCCAAGCCCAATGAGCAGTTCTTC

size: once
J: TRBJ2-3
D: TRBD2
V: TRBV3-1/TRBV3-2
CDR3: CASSSTSGGNTQYF
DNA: TGTGCCAGCAGCTCCACTAGCGGGGGTAATACGCAGTATTTT

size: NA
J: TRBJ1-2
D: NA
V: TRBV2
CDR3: CASSLGRDAANYGYTF
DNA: TGTGCCAGCAGTTTAGGCAGGGATGCTGCGAACTATGGCTACACCTTC

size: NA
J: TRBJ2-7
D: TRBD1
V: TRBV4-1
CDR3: CASSQGAGTAYEQYF
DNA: TGCGCCAGCAGCCAAGGGGCCGGGACAGCCTACGAGCAGTACTTC

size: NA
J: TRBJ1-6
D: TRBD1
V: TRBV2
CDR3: CASSGQGGNSPLHF
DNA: TGTGCCAGCAGTGGACAGGGAGGTAATTCACCCCTCCACTTT

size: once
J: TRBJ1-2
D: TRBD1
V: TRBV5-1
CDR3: CASSPPGQKVYGYTF
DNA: TGCGCCAGCAGCCCACCGGGACAGAAAGTCTATGGCTACACCTTC

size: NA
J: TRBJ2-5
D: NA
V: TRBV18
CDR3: CASSKDTEETQYF
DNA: TGTGCCAGCTCAAAGGACACAGAAGAGACCCAGTACTTC

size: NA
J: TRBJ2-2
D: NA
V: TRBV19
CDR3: CASNHRSTTGELFF
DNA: TGTGCCAGTAATCACAGGAGTACCACCGGGGAGCTGTTTTTT

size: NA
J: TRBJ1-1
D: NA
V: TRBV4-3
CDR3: CASSQLGQGNTEAFF
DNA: TGCGCCAGCAGCCAACTGGGCCAGGGGAACACTGAAGCTTTCTTT

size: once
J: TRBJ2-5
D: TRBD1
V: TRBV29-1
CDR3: CSVLGQGETQYF
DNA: TGCAGCGTCCTGGGACAGGGGGAGACCCAGTACTTC